In its sample, the clone carrying this T cell receptor (beta chain) was seen once. The antigen is undetermined. This sample stems from a study of T cells in Graves' hyperthyroidism and ophthalmopathy. Findings and caveats of the study: Among clonotypes expanded in thyroid above 0.001, most were also found in blood.

It was RNA transcripts that yielded the amplified TCR beta CDR3 regions. When the TCR CDR3 underwent first-round RT-PCR, the HTBI primer set was used. Via MiXCR, TCRdb re-called the multiplex PCR reads, giving one row per CDR3 protein. Among approximately 430,000 distinct CDR3 sequences listed, about a sixth were seen once. The receptor was derived from a woman aged 18-30 years with Graves' hyperthyroidism. Source material: blood.

CDR3 DNA sequence: TGTGCCAGCAGTGCGCGGGAGGCCCCGACAGATACGCAGTATTTT. Translated, it gives CASSAREAPTDTQYF. V gene TRBV2 combines with J gene TRBJ2-3; 8 bases line up with TRBD2. Per the germline V gene, CDR1 is SNHLY and CDR2 is FYNNEI. J gave up 3 bases and V 4 bases, and 6 bases lay outside the gene matches. There are 15 residues in the CDR3. Variable domain in full (rest from reference TRBV2 and TRBJ2-3): EPEVTQTPSHQVTQMGQEVILRCVPISNHLYFYWYRQILGQKVEFLVSFYNNEISEKSEIFDDQFSVERPDGSNFTLKIRSTKLEDSAMYFCASSAREAPTDTQYFGPGTRLTVL.